These T cell receptor beta chains were read from a single sample in a study of T cells in Graves' hyperthyroidism and ophthalmopathy. TCRdb reprocessed the multiplex PCR reads with MiXCR, giving one entry per CDR3 protein. The sample yields around 600,000 distinct CDR3 sequences, 16% seen once. The material sequenced was blood. Receptors were obtained from a woman aged 35 to 49 with Graves' ophthalmopathy. CDR3s leave out the opening cysteine and the closing phenylalanine or tryptophan.

j_call v_call cdr3_aa
TRBJ2-4 TRBV15 ATSARRQGAKNIQY
TRBJ2-7 TRBV5-1 ASSKGQGDEQY
TRBJ1-4 TRBV28 ASSSNLQGVPNEKLF
TRBJ2-1 TRBV7-6 ASSLGGTGMDNEQF
TRBJ1-2 TRBV6-2/TRBV6-3 ATQRDGIYGYT
TRBJ2-3 TRBV11-2 GSGRADTQY
TRBJ1-1 TRBV5-1 ASSSQLDMGTEAF
TRBJ2-3 TRBV7-9 ASSPLLSGTQY
TRBJ2-7 TRBV3-1 ASRHSRLAYYYEQY
TRBJ2-6 TRBV12-3/TRBV12-4 ASSSSGVNVLT
TRBJ1-2 TRBV28 ASRPQVDLGYT
TRBJ2-5 TRBV5-6 ASSLGGGMGETQY
TRBJ2-5 TRBV20-1 SARDLAGGHRETQY
TRBJ2-7 TRBV11-2 ASGTSGSINEQY
TRBJ2-1 TRBV5-1 ASSPLGGFNEQF
TRBJ2-5 TRBV2 ASSEGPLDLAQY
TRBJ2-5 TRBV28 ASSLDGRAGETQY